This T cell receptor beta chain stems from a study of patients and donors after allogeneic stem cell transplantation. Trimming left V 6 bases short and J 8 bases short, with 20 bases between. Germline V gene sequence: CDR1 SGHTA, CDR2 FQGNSA. The CDR3 length is 15 residues. MiXCR, applied by TCRdb to the RT-PCR reads, yields one record per CDR3 protein. There are roughly 880,000 distinct CDR3 sequences in the sample; roughly 18% occur only once, and 5% to 6.5% lies in the top ten. This chain connects TRBV7-2 to TRBJ2-1, with D possibly TRBD1 on 5 matching bases. The sample comprised blood, either unsorted or a sorted T cell fraction (not recorded which). This clonotype was obtained from a human donor who was either an allogeneic HSCT recipient or a stem cell or donor lymphocyte infusion donor (not recorded which). It is not recorded whose cells these are; they may come from a transplant donor. CDR3 sequence reads: CASRSPGKGADEQFF. CDR3 in DNA: TGTGCCAGCAGATCGCCAGGGAAAGGGGCGGATGAGCAGTTCTTC.